This T cell receptor beta chain appears in the sequencing data of a study of shared clonotypes between healthy human individuals. Several immunoSEQ 96-well plates shared each subset's DNA, each plate a replicate. The data were produced by immunoSEQ multiplex PCR, yet TCRdb's version contains in-frame clones alone and is incomplete. Of some 1,100,000 clones in the sample, around 82% were seen once. This CDR3 region has 13 residues. Germline V lookup: CDR1 MNHNY, CDR2 SVGAGI (reference sequence). V was pared by 6 bases and J by 0 bases, with 8 bases between. The receptor was isolated from a man between 18 and 35 years old in good health. Some clones in this sample may be carry-over from other donors' samples. V and J are TRBV6-6 and TRBJ1-2, with D unresolved. Source material: memory CD4+ T cells from PBMCs. Subset indicated: CD45RA-negative fraction. The CDR3 nucleotides read TGTGCCAGCAGCCCCAAAGCTAACTATGGCTACACCTTC. This translates into CASSPKANYGYTF.